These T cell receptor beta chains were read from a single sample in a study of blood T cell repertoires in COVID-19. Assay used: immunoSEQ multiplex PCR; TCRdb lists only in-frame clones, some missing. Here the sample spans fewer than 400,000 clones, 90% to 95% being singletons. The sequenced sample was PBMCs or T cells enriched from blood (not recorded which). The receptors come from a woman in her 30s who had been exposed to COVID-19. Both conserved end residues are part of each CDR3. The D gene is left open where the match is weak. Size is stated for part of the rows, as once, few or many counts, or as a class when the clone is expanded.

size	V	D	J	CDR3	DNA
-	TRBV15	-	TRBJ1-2	CATSIRGGTDKGYTF	TGTGCCACCAGCATCCGAGGAGGGACGGACAAGGGCTACACCTTC
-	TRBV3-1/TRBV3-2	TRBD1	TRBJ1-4	CASSQGRTGGALGSEKLFF	TGTGCCAGCAGCCAAGGGAGGACAGGAGGGGCGTTGGGGAGTGAAAAACTGTTTTTT
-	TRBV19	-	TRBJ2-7	CASSIEGRGYLYEQYF	TGTGCCAGTAGTATAGAAGGTCGAGGATACCTCTACGAGCAGTACTTC
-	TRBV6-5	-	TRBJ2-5	CASRATGQETQYF	TGTGCCAGCAGGGCAACAGGGCAAGAGACCCAGTACTTC
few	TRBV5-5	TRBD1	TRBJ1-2	CASSPGQGVIYGYTF	TGTGCCAGCAGCCCGGGACAGGGGGTGATCTATGGCTACACCTTC
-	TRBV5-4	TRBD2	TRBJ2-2	CASSLAGLAGVTGELFF	TGTGCCAGCAGCTTGGCCGGACTAGCGGGGGTGACCGGGGAGCTGTTTTTT
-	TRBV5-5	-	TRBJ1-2	CASTLEPGQDYGYTF	TGTGCCAGCACCCTCGAACCGGGACAAGACTATGGCTACACCTTC
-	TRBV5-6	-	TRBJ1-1	CASSLAQLNTEAFF	TGTGCCAGCAGCTTGGCCCAGTTGAACACTGAAGCTTTCTTT
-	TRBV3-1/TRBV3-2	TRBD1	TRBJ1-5	CASSLTGGANNQPQHF	TGTGCCAGCAGCCTCACAGGGGGCGCAAACAATCAGCCCCAGCATTTT
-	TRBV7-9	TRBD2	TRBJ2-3	CASRGLAGGRGDTQYF	TGTGCCAGCAGGGGCCTAGCGGGGGGCCGTGGAGATACGCAGTATTTT
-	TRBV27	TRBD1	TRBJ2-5	CASSKDRGRVTQYF	TGTGCCAGCAGTAAGGACAGGGGGCGAGTGACCCAGTACTTC
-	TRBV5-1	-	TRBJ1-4	CASSLSGSYEKLFF	TGCGCCAGCAGCTTAAGCGGGAGTTATGAAAAACTGTTTTTT
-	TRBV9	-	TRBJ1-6	CASSGGLGDNSPLHF	TGTGCCAGCAGCGGTGGTTTAGGAGATAATTCACCCCTCCACTTT
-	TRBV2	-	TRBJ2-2	CASSERSTGELFF	TGTGCCAGCAGTGAACGTTCTACCGGGGAGCTGTTTTTT
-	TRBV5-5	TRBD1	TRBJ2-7	CASSDSTGSSYEQYF	TGTGCCAGCAGCGACTCGACAGGGAGCTCCTACGAGCAGTACTTC
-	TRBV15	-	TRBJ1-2	CATSSRGYNYGYTF	TGTGCCACCAGCAGCAGGGGATATAACTATGGCTACACCTTC
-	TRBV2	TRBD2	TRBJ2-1	CASSGLLAGLSSYNEQFF	TGTGCCAGCAGTGGGTTGCTAGCGGGGCTTAGCTCCTACAATGAGCAGTTCTTC
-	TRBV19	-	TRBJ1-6	CASSPGGDSPLHF	TGTGCCAGTTCTCCGGGAGGTGATTCACCCCTCCACTTT
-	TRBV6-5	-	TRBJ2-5	CASSYIESKYF	TGTGCCAGCAGTTACATCGAGTCTAAGTACTTC
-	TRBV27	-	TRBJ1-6	CASSYQGLRSPLHF	TGTGCCAGCAGTTACCAGGGGTTACGATCACCCCTCCACTTT
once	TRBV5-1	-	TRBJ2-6	CASSLALQSSNVLTF	TGCGCCAGCAGCTTGGCCCTACAGTCGTCCAACGTCCTGACTTTC
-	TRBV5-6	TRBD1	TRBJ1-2	CASSPGTGFFSYTF	TGTGCCAGCAGCCCCGGGACAGGATTTTTTAGCTACACCTTC
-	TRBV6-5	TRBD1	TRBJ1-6	CASSYLGTGMNSPLHF	TGTGCCAGCAGTTACCTCGGGACAGGGATGAATTCACCCCTCCACTTT
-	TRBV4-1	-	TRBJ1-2	CASSPRGTVTSNYGYTF	TGCGCCAGCAGCCCCCGGGGAACAGTAACCTCTAACTATGGCTACACCTTC
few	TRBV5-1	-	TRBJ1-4	CASSSDPNEKLFF	TGCGCCAGCAGCAGCGATCCTAATGAAAAACTGTTTTTT
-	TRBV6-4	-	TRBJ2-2	CASSFRVDTGELFF	TGTGCCAGCAGTTTCAGGGTGGACACCGGGGAGCTGTTTTTT
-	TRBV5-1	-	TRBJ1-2	CASRQATFNYGYTF	TGCGCCAGCAGACAGGCCACCTTTAACTATGGCTACACCTTC
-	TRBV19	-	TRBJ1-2	CASKERDYGYTF	TGTGCCAGTAAAGAGAGGGATTATGGCTACACCTTC
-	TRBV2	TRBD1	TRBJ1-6	CASSGTGGYSPLHF	TGTGCCAGCAGTGGGACAGGGGGTTATTCACCCCTCCACTTT
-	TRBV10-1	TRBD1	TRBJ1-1	CASNRQGNTEAFF	TGCGCCAGCAACCGACAGGGGAACACTGAAGCTTTCTTT
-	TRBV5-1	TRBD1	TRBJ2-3	CASSFRNRGLVSTDTQYF	TGCGCCAGCAGCTTTAGGAACAGGGGGCTGGTTAGCACAGATACGCAGTATTTT
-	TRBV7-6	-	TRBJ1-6	CASSSLSSYNSPLHF	TGTGCCAGCAGCTCGTTGAGCTCCTATAATTCACCCCTCCACTTT
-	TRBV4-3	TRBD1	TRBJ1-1	CASSQESGGTRAFF	TGCGCCAGCAGCCAAGAGTCAGGGGGCACGAGGGCTTTCTTT
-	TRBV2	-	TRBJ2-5	CASSDRGGWETQYF	TGTGCCAGCAGTGACAGGGGCGGGTGGGAGACCCAGTACTTC
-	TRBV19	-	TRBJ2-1	CASSIGGGNEQFF	TGTGCCAGTAGTATAGGCGGCGGGAATGAGCAGTTCTTC
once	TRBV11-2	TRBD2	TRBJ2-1	CASSPRLSGGYNEQFF	TGTGCCAGCAGCCCACGTCTTAGCGGGGGATACAATGAGCAGTTCTTC
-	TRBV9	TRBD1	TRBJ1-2	CASSTTDRAVNRGYTF	TGTGCCAGCAGCACCACGGACAGGGCGGTTAATCGAGGCTACACCTTC
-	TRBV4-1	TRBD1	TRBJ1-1	CASSQTGMRTEAFF	TGCGCCAGCAGCCAGACAGGGATGCGCACTGAAGCTTTCTTT
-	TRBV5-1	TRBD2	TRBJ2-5	CASSLGPSGGAGETQYF	TGCGCCAGCAGCTTGGGCCCTAGCGGGGGGGCCGGGGAGACCCAGTACTTC
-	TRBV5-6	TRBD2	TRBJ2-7	CASSPTGGTLEQYF	TGTGCCAGCAGCCCGACGGGGGGGACTCTCGAGCAGTACTTC
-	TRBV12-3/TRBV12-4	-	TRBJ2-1	CASSSFVNEQFF	TGTGCCAGCAGTTCCTTCGTCAATGAGCAGTTCTTC
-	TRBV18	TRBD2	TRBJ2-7	CASSLRGEAYEQYF	TGTGCCAGCTCCCTGCGGGGGGAGGCCTACGAGCAGTACTTC
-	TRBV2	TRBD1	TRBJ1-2	CASSEAGTGIEF	TGTGCCAGCAGTGAAGCGGGGACAGGGATTGAATTC
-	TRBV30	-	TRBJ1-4	CAWSEQGWEKLFF	TGTGCCTGGAGCGAACAGGGATGGGAAAAACTGTTTTTT